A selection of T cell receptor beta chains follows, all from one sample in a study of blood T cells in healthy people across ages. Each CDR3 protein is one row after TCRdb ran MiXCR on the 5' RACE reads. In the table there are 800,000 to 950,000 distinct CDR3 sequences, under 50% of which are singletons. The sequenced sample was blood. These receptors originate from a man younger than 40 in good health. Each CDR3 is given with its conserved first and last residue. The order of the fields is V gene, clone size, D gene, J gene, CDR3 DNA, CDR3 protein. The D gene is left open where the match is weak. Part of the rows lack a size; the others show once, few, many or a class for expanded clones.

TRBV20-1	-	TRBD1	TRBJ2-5	TGCAGTGCTAGAGGAGACAGGGACCAAGAGACCCAGTACTTC	CSARGDRDQETQYF
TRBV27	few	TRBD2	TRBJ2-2	TGTGCCAGCAGTGACCGGACTAGCGGGGTTGAGACCGGGGAGCTGTTTTTT	CASSDRTSGVETGELFF
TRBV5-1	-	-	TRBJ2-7	TGCGCCAGCAGCTTGGATGGACAGTCGTCCTACGAGCAGTACTTC	CASSLDGQSSYEQYF
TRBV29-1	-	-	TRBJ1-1	TGCAGCTCCCAGGACACTGAAGCTTTCTTT	CSSQDTEAFF
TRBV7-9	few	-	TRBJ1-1	TGTGCCAGCAGCTTAGCAGAGGGTCGGCCTGAAGCTTTCTTT	CASSLAEGRPEAFF
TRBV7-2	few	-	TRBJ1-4	TGTGCCAGCAGCGGAAACATAATGGAACCAATAGCGGAAAAACTGTTTTTT	CASSGNIMEPIAEKLFF
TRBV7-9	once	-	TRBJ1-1	TGTGCCAGCAGCTTAGTTGGCGGCGATGAAGCTTTCTTT	CASSLVGGDEAFF
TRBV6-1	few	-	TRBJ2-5	TGTGCCAGCAGTGTAAACAGTCAGGATCGCCGGGAGACCCAGTACTTC	CASSVNSQDRRETQYF
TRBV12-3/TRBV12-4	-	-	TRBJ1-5	TGTGCCAGCACCGCGGAGAATCAGCCCCAGCATTTT	CASTAENQPQHF
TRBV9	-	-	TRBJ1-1	TGTACCAGCAGCCCCGGGGGAGGGATAAGAGCTTTCTTT	CTSSPGGGIRAFF
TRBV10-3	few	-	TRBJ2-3	TGTGCCATCTGGGGACCAAAAGATACGCAGTATTTT	CAIWGPKDTQYF
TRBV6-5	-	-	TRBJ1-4	TGTGCCAGCAGCCCCCTAGGAGGGGAAAAACTGTTTTTT	CASSPLGGEKLFF
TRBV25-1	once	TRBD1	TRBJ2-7	TGTGCCAGCAGTGAGACAGGGGTATTAACCTACGAGCAGTACTTC	CASSETGVLTYEQYF
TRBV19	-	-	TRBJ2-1	TGTGCCATTTCCCCGCCCCCTCAGCAGTTCTTC	CAISPPPQQFF
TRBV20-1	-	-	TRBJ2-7	TGCAGTGCTAGTTTTCCTTCAGGCAGCTCCTACGAGCAGTACTTC	CSASFPSGSSYEQYF
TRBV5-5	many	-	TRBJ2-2	TGTGCCAGCAGCCTCACAGCCGCGAACACCGGGGAGCTGTTTTTT	CASSLTAANTGELFF
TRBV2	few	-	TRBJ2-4	TGTGCCAGCGTCACATCAGCCAAAAACATTCAGTACTTC	CASVTSAKNIQYF
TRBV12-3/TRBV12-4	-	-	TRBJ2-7	TGTGCCAGCAGTTCCCACGACAGCGGTGTCTACGAGCAGTACTTC	CASSSHDSGVYEQYF
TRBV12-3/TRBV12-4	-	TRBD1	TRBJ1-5	TGTGCCAGCAGTGCCCGCCAAGACAGGGGGCTTAATCAGCCCCAGCATTTT	CASSARQDRGLNQPQHF
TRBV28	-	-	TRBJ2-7	TGTGCCAGCAGATACACGACAGGACGGACTCTAACCTACGAGCAGTACTTC	CASRYTTGRTLTYEQYF
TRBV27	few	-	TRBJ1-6	TGTGCCAGCAGTTCCGTTGGAGACAACTATTCACCCCTCCACTTT	CASSSVGDNYSPLHF
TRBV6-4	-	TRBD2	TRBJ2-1	TGTGCCAGCAGTGACCTAGCGGGAGGGAATGAGCAGTTCTTC	CASSDLAGGNEQFF
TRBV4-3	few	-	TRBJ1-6	TGCGCCAGCAGCCAAGATGGGAGGGATAATTCACCCCTCCACTTT	CASSQDGRDNSPLHF
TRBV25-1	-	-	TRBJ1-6	TGTGCCAGCAGTGAACATCGGGGAGATAATTCACCCCTCCACTTT	CASSEHRGDNSPLHF
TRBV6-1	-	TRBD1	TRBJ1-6	TGTGCCAGCAGAACCGGGACAGCCAATCCACCCCTCCACTTT	CASRTGTANPPLHF
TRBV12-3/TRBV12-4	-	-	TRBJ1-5	TGTGCCAGCACCAGCCAGGCGGGCGGACACAATCAGCCCCAGCATTTT	CASTSQAGGHNQPQHF
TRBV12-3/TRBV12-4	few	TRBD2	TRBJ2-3	TGTGCCAGCAGTTTATCGCCCCGAGCGGGGGGGCCTGATACGCAGTATTTT	CASSLSPRAGGPDTQYF
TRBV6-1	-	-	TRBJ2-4	TGTGCCAGCAGTGTCTTGAAGTCACAAGCCAAAAACATTCAGTACTTC	CASSVLKSQAKNIQYF
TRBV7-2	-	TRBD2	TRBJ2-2	TGTGCCAGCAGCTTAGCGGGACTAGCCCCCGGGGAGCTGTTTTTT	CASSLAGLAPGELFF
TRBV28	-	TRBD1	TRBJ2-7	TGTGCCAGCAGTTCGACAGGGATTGGGTCCTACGAGCAGTACTTC	CASSSTGIGSYEQYF
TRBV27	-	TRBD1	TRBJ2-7	TGTGCCAGCAGCGTCAGACAGGGGACCTACGAGCAGTACTTC	CASSVRQGTYEQYF
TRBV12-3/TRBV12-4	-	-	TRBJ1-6	TGTACCAGCAGCCTTACCCCAACAGGGATTAATTCACCCCTCCACTTT	CTSSLTPTGINSPLHF
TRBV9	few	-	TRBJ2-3	TGTGCCAGCAGCGTAGTTGGTGATAGCACAGATACGCAGTATTTT	CASSVVGDSTDTQYF
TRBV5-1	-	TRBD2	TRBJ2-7	TGCGCCAGCAGCCTCCCGGGCGGGGGGCCTAACAATGAGCAGTACTTC	CASSLPGGGPNNEQYF
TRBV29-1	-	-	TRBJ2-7	TGCAGCGGTGGGACGGGCGCCGAGCAGTACTTC	CSGGTGAEQYF
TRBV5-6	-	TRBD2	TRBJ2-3	TGTGCCAGCAGCTTGGCGGCTAGCGGGGGGACCACAGATACGCAGTATTTT	CASSLAASGGTTDTQYF
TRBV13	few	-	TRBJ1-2	TGTGCCAGCAGCCCCCGGGACGGACAATTCTATGGCTACACCTTC	CASSPRDGQFYGYTF
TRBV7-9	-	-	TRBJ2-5	TGTGCCAGCAGCTTAGCTAAGGCTATACGACAAGAGACCCAGTACTTC	CASSLAKAIRQETQYF
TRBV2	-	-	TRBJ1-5	TGTGCCAGCAGTGAAGGGAGCCTCGCCCAGCATTTT	CASSEGSLAQHF
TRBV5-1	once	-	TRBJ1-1	TGCGCCAGCAGATTGGGGGGAGGTAAGGGTGAAGCTTTCTTT	CASRLGGGKGEAFF
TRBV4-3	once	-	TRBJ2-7	TGCGCCGGCAGCCAAGGGGCCGAGCAGTACTTC	CAGSQGAEQYF
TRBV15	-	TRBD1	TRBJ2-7	TGTGCCACCAGCAGACTGCGGACAGGGAGCTCCTGCGAGCAGTACTTC	CATSRLRTGSSCEQYF
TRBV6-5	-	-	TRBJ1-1	TGTGCCAGCACTGGGGCAGTGAACACTGAAGCTTTCTTT	CASTGAVNTEAFF
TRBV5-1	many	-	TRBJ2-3	TGCGCCAGCAGCAAAGGACGCACAGATACGCAGTATTTT	CASSKGRTDTQYF
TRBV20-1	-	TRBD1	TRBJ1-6	TGCAGTGCTATACCACAGGGGGGTAATTCACCCCTCCACTTT	CSAIPQGGNSPLHF
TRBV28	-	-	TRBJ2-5	TGTGCCAGCCGAACGGGGGGCAGGGCCCAAGAGACCCAGTACTTC	CASRTGGRAQETQYF
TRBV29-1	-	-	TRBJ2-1	TGCAGCGTTGAAGAGGGCAGGGGAACTAATGAGCAGTTCTTC	CSVEEGRGTNEQFF
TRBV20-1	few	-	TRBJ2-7	TGCAGCCCCATCGGGGGCTACGAGCAGTACTTC	CSPIGGYEQYF
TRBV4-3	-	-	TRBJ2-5	TGCGCCAGCAGCCAAGATAGTAGACCACTCAATGAGCAGTACTTC	CASSQDSRPLNEQYF
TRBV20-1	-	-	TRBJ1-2	TGCAGTGCCATGGGGGGCTCCTATGGCTACACCTTC	CSAMGGSYGYTF
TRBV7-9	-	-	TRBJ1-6	TGTGCCAGCAGCTTAGAACGGGTTTTGGGGAATTCACCCCTCCACTTT	CASSLERVLGNSPLHF
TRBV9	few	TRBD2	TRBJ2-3	TGTGCCAGCAGTCACGGAGCGGGAGAAGAGGGAATAGGTACGCAGTATTTT	CASSHGAGEEGIGTQYF